A single sample is the source of the 7 T cell receptor beta chains below, sequenced in a study of CD8 T cells in ankylosing spondylitis. Study results and limitations: In ankylosing spondylitis blood, a motif of roughly 8 highly homologous TCR beta variants appeared characteristic.

From the 5' RACE reads, TCRdb called clonotypes with MiXCR, one entry per CDR3 protein. In the table there are under 950,000 distinct CDR3 sequences, roughly 19% of which are singletons. Antigens for these TCRs are unknown. Sequencing input: blood, either unsorted or a sorted T cell fraction (not recorded which). The receptors were gathered from a male donor with ankylosing spondylitis.

This chain joins TRBV9 and TRBJ2-3; D uncertain. This CDR3 contains 15 residues. From germline, CDR1 is SGDLS and CDR2 YYNGEE. The V end was cut by 3 bases, the J end by 7 bases, with 18 bases between. The CDR3 sequence: CASSALEATPHTQYF. In DNA, the CDR3 is TGTGCCAGCAGCGCCTTAGAGGCTACCCCCCATACGCAGTATTTT. Variable domain in full (rest from reference TRBV9 and TRBJ2-3): DSGVTQTPKHLITATGQRVTLRCSPRSGDLSVYWYQQSLDQGLQFLIQYYNGEERAKGNILERFSAQQFPDLHSELNLSSLELGDSALYFCASSALEATPHTQYFGPGTRLTVL.

This clonotype was recorded many times. This chain joins TRBV5-1 and TRBJ1-1; a possible D gene is TRBD1 (6 bases). CDR3 length equals 15 residues. The germline gives CDR1 SGHRS, CDR2 YFSETQ. V was clipped by 3 bases and J by 4 bases, with 16 bases between them. Here the CDR3 reads CASSSQGGAGTEAFF. The CDR3 bases are TGCGCCAGCAGCTCCCAAGGGGGGGCCGGCACTGAAGCTTTCTTT.

This CDR3 reads CSANTWGGGPLGTQYF. As DNA, the CDR3 is TGCAGTGCCAACACCTGGGGGGGGGGTCCCCTGGGGACGCAGTATTTT. V is TRBV20-1 and J is TRBJ2-3, with 7 bases lining up with TRBD2. Germline values: CDR1 DFQATT, CDR2 SNEGSKA (reference sequence). This CDR3 region has 16 residues. Trimming took 6 bases from V and 9 from J; bases not matched to a gene: 21.

This chain uses TRBV24-1 with TRBJ2-2; D is perhaps TRBD2 (6 bases). The germline gives CDR1 KGHDR, CDR2 SFDVKD. Trimming left V 4 bases short and J 4 bases short, with 18 bases between. The length of the CDR3 is 17 residues. CDR3 region: CATSEPLGGRATGELFF. The CDR3 coding sequence is TGTGCCACCAGTGAACCCCTGGGGGGACGAGCCACCGGGGAGCTGTTTTTT.

The table lists this clonotype with a few counts. The chain has TRBV29-1 and TRBJ1-2; D is unclear. CDR3 length: 13 residues. The germline CDR1 and CDR2 sequences are SQVTM and ANQGSEA. The V and J ends lost 2 bases and 7 bases respectively, with 14 bases between them. The CDR3 protein is CSVERGSPFGYTF. CDR3 nucleotides: TGCAGCGTTGAACGGGGTTCTCCGTTTGGCTACACCTTC.

This clonotype has just a few counts. The chain combines TRBV2 with TRBJ1-1; D ambiguous. In germline, CDR1 is SNHLY, CDR2 FYNNEI. The V end was cut by 9 bases, the J end by 4 bases, with 6 bases between. The CDR3 runs to 10 residues. This CDR3 is CARMSTEAFF. CDR3 sequence (DNA): TGTGCCAGGATGAGCACTGAAGCTTTCTTT. Combining the CDR3 with reference TRBV2 and TRBJ1-1 gives the whole variable domain EPEVTQTPSHQVTQMGQEVILRCVPISNHLYFYWYRQILGQKVEFLVSFYNNEISEKSEIFDDQFSVERPDGSNFTLKIRSTKLEDSAMYFCARMSTEAFFGQGTRLTVV.

This clonotype was found a few times. The gene calls are TRBV12-3 or TRBV12-4 and TRBJ2-7, with a weak D call TRBD1 (5 bases). This CDR3 spans 15 amino acids. V shed 1 base and J shed 3 bases, with 13 bases lying between them. CDR3 nucleotide sequence: TGTGCCAGCAGTTTAGAGGGGTCCCTATACTACGAGCAGTACTTC. The encoded protein is CASSLEGSLYYEQYF.